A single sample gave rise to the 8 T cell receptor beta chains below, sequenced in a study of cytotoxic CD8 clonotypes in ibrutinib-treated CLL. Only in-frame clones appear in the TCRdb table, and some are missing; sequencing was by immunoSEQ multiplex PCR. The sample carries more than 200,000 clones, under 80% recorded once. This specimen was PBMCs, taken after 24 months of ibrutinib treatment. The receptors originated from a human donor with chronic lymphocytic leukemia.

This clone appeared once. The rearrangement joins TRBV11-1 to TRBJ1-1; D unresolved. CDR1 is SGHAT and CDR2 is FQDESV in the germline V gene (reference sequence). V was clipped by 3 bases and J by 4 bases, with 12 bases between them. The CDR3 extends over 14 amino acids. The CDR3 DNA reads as TGTGCCAGCAGCTTGCGAGGGTCGATCACTGAAGCTTTCTTT. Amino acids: CASSLRGSITEAFF.

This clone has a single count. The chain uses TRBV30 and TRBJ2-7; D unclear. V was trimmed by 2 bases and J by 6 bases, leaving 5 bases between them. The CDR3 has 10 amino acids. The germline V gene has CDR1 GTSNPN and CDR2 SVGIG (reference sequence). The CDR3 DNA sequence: TGTGCCTGGAGTTCGATCGAGCAGTACTTC. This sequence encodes CAWSSIEQYF.

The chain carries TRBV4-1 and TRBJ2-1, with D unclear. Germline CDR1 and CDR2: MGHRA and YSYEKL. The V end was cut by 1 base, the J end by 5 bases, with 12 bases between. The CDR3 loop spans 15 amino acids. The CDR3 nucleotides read TGCGCCAGCAGCCAAGCTAAGGGTAGTCACAATGAGCAGTTCTTC. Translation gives CASSQAKGSHNEQFF.

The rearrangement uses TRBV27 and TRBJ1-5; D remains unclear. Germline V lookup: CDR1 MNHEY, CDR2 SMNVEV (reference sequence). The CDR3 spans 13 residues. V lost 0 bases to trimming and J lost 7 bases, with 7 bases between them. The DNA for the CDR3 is TGTGCCAGCAGTTTATCCGTTGTGCAGCCCCAGCATTTT. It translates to CASSLSVVQPQHF.

This CDR3 reads CASIWEGGGTQYF. Here the CDR3 DNA reads TGTGCCAGCATTTGGGAGGGTGGGGGGACCCAGTACTTC. The chain links TRBV2 to TRBJ2-5, with 7 bases lining up with TRBD2. Per germline, CDR1 SNHLY and CDR2 FYNNEI. The CDR3 consists of 13 residues. The V and J ends lost 7 bases and 7 bases, in that order; junction bases with no gene match: 9.

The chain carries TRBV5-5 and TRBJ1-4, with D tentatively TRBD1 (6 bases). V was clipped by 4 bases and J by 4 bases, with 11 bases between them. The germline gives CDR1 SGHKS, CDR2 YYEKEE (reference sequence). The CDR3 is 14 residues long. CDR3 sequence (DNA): TGTGCCAGCAGCGCCGGACAGCTTAATGAAAAACTGTTTTTT. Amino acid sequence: CASSAGQLNEKLFF. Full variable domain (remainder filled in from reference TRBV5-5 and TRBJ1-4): DAGVTQSPTHLIKTRGQQVTLRCSPISGHKSVSWYQQVLGQGPQFIFQYYEKEERGRGNFPDRFSARQFPNYSSELNVNALLLGDSALYLCASSAGQLNEKLFFGSGTQLSVL.

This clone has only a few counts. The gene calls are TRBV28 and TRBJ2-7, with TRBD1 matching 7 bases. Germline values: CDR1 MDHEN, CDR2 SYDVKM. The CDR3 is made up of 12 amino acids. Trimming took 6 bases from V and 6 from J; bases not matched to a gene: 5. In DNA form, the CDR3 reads TGTGCCAGCAGATATGGGACAGCCGAGCAGTACTTC. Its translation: CASRYGTAEQYF.

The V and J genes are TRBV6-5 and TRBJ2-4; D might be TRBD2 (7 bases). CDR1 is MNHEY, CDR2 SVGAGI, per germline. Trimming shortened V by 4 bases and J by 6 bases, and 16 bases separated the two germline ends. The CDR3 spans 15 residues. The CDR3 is CASSFTSGGANIQYF. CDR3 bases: TGTGCCAGCAGTTTCACCTCTGGGGGGGCAAACATTCAGTACTTC.